This TCR beta chain was retrieved from a study of graft-versus-host responses after intestinal transplantation. Overall study results and limits: Clonal ratios of graft-versus-host to host-versus-graft in allografts were high for patients exhibiting graft-donor T cell macrochimerism. GvH clones were identified in recipient marrow, with some first appearing in ileum or blood.

Assay: immunoSEQ multiplex PCR; the TCRdb copy retains only in-frame clones and omits some. Of 15,000 to 20,000 clones listed, around 40% are singletons. Specimen: alloreactive CD4+ T cells from a mixed lymphocyte reaction culture, collected before transplantation. The sample's subset: CFSE-low proliferating T cells sorted from approximately 6-day pre-transplant mixed lymphocyte reaction (GvH or HvG direction). This receptor was identified in a human patient who was an organ donor for intestinal transplantation.

CDR3 in amino acids: CASSLIGDNEQFF. CDR3 coding DNA: TGTGCCAGCAGTCTAATCGGGGACAATGAGCAGTTCTTC. This chain connects TRBV28 to TRBJ2-1; D is possibly TRBD2 (5 bases). Germline V gives CDR1 MDHEN, CDR2 SYDVKM. CDR3 length: 13 amino acids. V lost 5 bases to trimming and J lost 5 bases, with 10 bases between them. Full variable domain (rest looked up from reference TRBV28 and TRBJ2-1): DVKVTQSSRYLVKRTGEKVFLECVQDMDHENMFWYRQDPGLGLRLIYFSYDVKMKEKGDIPEGYSVSREKKERFSLILESASTNQTSMYLCASSLIGDNEQFFGPGTRLTVL.